The clone carrying this T cell receptor (beta chain) has only one observation. This sample is drawn from a study of blood T cell repertoires in COVID-19. The CDR3 totals 17 residues. Per the germline V gene, CDR1 is SGHTA and CDR2 is FQGTGA. Trimming removed 2 bases at V and 1 base at J, with 17 bases between. As handled by the study authors: Reference gene primers were amplified, and this amplification served to estimate nucleated cell counts. Profiled with immunoSEQ multiplex PCR; TCRdb holds only in-frame clones, not every one. From that table come the V and J calls and clone size; the DNA was used to work out D and trimming. This table holds about 270,000 clones, roughly nine tenths found once.

Sequencing was carried out using PBMCs or T cells enriched from blood (not recorded which). The chain couples TRBV7-3 to TRBJ1-1, with D uncertain. This receptor was identified in a woman younger than 35 who had recovered from COVID-19. The CDR3 loop reads CASSLDTTTTPNTEAFF. CDR3 sequence (DNA): TGTGCCAGCAGCTTAGACACGACTACTACTCCGAACACTGAAGCTTTCTTT.